The 26 T cell receptor beta chains in this list originate from one sample, sequenced in a study of siplizumab effects on memory and regulatory T cells. Measured with immunoSEQ multiplex PCR; TCRdb has only the in-frame clones, and not every one. The sample consists of 100,000 or so clones, 85% to 95% of them appearing once. Input material: CD4+ T cells sorted from blood. The receptors were sampled from a human donor in good health.

The gene calls are TRBV7-9 and TRBJ1-1; 7 nucleotides align to TRBD1. The CDR3 is made up of 15 amino acids. The trim removed 5 bases at V and 4 bases at J, leaving 10 bases unmatched. From germline, CDR1 is SEHNR and CDR2 FQNEAQ (reference sequence). CDR3 in DNA: TGTGCCAGCAGCGCACGAGGGGGCATGAGCACTGAAGCTTTCTTT. It codes for CASSARGGMSTEAFF.

This chain links TRBV27 with TRBJ2-3; no clear D. There are 16 residues in the CDR3. With 6 bases removed from V and 1 base from J, the gap between germline ends came to 17 bases. Germline values: CDR1 MNHEY, CDR2 SMNVEV (reference sequence). The CDR3 reads CASSPPFVIGTDTQYF. In DNA form, the CDR3 reads TGTGCCAGCAGCCCGCCCTTTGTAATTGGCACAGATACGCAGTATTTT.

The chain uses TRBV5-6 and TRBJ1-2, with 7 bases that match TRBD1. V shed 4 bases, J shed 1 base, and the junction held 10 bases outside the gene matches. The V gene's germline CDR1 is SGHDT and CDR2 YYEEEE. The CDR3 has 16 amino acids. The CDR3 here is CASSGHPDRDNYGYTF. The CDR3 DNA reads as TGTGCCAGCAGCGGGCACCCAGACAGGGATAACTATGGCTACACCTTC. Filled out from reference TRBV5-6 and TRBJ1-2, the complete variable domain reads DAGVTQSPTHLIKTRGQQVTLRCSPKSGHDTVSWYQQALGQGPQFIFQYYEEEERQRGNFPDRFSGHQFPNYSSELNVNALLLGDSALYLCASSGHPDRDNYGYTFGSGTRLTVV.

The chain has TRBV6-5 and TRBJ1-2, with 9 bases matching TRBD1. Germline CDR1 reads MNHEY; CDR2 reads SVGAGI. The CDR3 totals 14 residues. The V segment lost 6 bases and the J segment 7 bases; nucleotides outside the gene matches: 9. DNA for the CDR3: TGTGCCAGCAGGCCGTATCGGGACAGGGTTGGCTACACCTTC. Its translation: CASRPYRDRVGYTF.

CDR3 coding DNA: TGTGCCAGCAGCGCCTATCAGGGCTCTGGGGCCAACGTCCTGACTTTC. It codes for CASSAYQGSGANVLTF. V usage is TRBV9 and J usage is TRBJ2-6, with a weak D call TRBD1 (5 bases). CDR1 SGDLS and CDR2 YYNGEE come from the germline V gene. Trimming took 3 bases from V and 0 from J, leaving 10 bases between them. This CDR3 region has 16 residues.

The CDR3 reads CASSRQGEKLFF. CDR3 in DNA: TGTGCCAGCAGTAGACAGGGTGAAAAACTGTTTTTT. The chain joins TRBV6-6 to TRBJ1-4; 7 nucleotides match TRBD1. The V segment lost 5 bases and the J segment 7 bases; nucleotides outside the gene matches: 1. CDR3 length equals 12 residues. Germline V gene lookup returns CDR1 MNHNY and CDR2 SVGAGI (reference sequence).

The chain recombines TRBV18 with TRBJ2-3, with D perhaps TRBD2 (6 bases). V lost 0 bases and J 7 bases, leaving 14 bases between the germline ends. This CDR3 contains 15 residues. The V gene's germline CDR1 is KGHSH and CDR2 LQKENI. CDR3 coding DNA: TGTGCCAGCTCACCACCCAATAGCGGTGGGAATACGCAGTATTTT. Translation gives CASSPPNSGGNTQYF.

This clone was observed once. The V and J genes are TRBV30 and TRBJ2-2; D remains ambiguous. CDR3 length: 13 amino acids. Germline values: CDR1 GTSNPN, CDR2 SVGIG (reference sequence). Trimming removed 4 bases at V and 1 base at J, with 7 bases between. The chain's CDR3 is CAWMYRNTGELFF. In DNA form, the CDR3 reads TGTGCCTGGATGTACAGGAACACCGGGGAGCTGTTTTTT.

The J gene is TRBJ2-1, the V gene TRBV7-9, with D maybe TRBD2 (5 bases). The V and J ends lost 1 base and 10 bases respectively, with 11 bases between them. Per germline, CDR1 SEHNR and CDR2 FQNEAQ (reference sequence). CDR3 length: 13 amino acids. CDR3 in DNA: TGTGCCAGCAGCTTAGGCCTAGCAAGGGAGCAGTTCTTC. Protein product: CASSLGLAREQFF.

J is TRBJ2-1 and V is TRBV2; D remains unclear. This CDR3 region has 14 residues. Trimming took off 11 bases at V and 4 bases at J, with 18 bases between the two ends. CDR1 and CDR2 from the germline V gene are SNHLY and FYNNEI. CDR3 in DNA: TGTGCCGTAGGTCCCCCTAACACTTACAATGAGCAGTTCTTC. As protein: CAVGPPNTYNEQFF.

This chain joins TRBV19 and TRBJ2-5; 11 positions agree with TRBD1. Germline V CDR1 and CDR2: LNHDA, SQIVND (reference sequence). The CDR3 covers 14 residues. V dropped 5 bases and J dropped 4; count of bases not matched to a gene: 3. CDR3 nucleotide sequence: TGTGCCAGTAGTGCCGGGACAGGGGGAGAGACCCAGTACTTC. As protein: CASSAGTGGETQYF.

This chain connects TRBV19 to TRBJ1-5; D gene ambiguous. Germline V lookup: CDR1 LNHDA, CDR2 SQIVND (reference sequence). The CDR3 length is 14 residues. V gave up 8 bases and J gave up 6 bases, with 17 bases separating them. Here the CDR3 reads CASQEGPAGQPQHF. The CDR3 nucleotides are TGTGCCAGTCAGGAGGGCCCCGCCGGTCAGCCCCAGCATTTT.

As DNA, the CDR3 is TGTGCCAGCAGCTCACGACAGGGTCAGACGCAGTATTTT. It codes for CASSSRQGQTQYF. This rearrangement joins TRBV7-2 to TRBJ2-3; 7 bases are shared with TRBD1. There are 13 residues in the CDR3. From germline, CDR1 is SGHTA and CDR2 FQGNSA. The V gene end was trimmed by 4 bases and the J gene end by 9 bases; junction bases not matched to a gene: 7.

The chain carries TRBV5-1 and TRBJ2-1; D possibly corresponds to TRBD2 (6 bases). Trimming pared 5 bases from V and 12 bases from J, leaving 15 bases between. Germline CDR1 reads SGHRS; CDR2 reads YFSETQ. This CDR3 has 12 residues. CDR3 nucleotides: TGCGCCAGCAGGCTGGAGGGCCCCGTGCAGTTCTTC. Its translation is CASRLEGPVQFF.

The rearrangement uses TRBV5-4 and TRBJ2-5; D might be TRBD2 (5 bases). There are 14 residues in the CDR3. The V end was cut by 4 bases, the J end by 2 bases, with 12 bases between. Germline V gene data show CDR1 as SGHNT and CDR2 as YYREEE (reference sequence). CDR3 DNA: TGTGCCAGCAGCGAGGTGGGAGTACAAGAGACCCAGTACTTC. Translating gives CASSEVGVQETQYF.

The chain couples TRBV6-1 to TRBJ1-2, with TRBD1 matching over 8 bases. This CDR3 has 13 residues. CDR1 is MNHNS, CDR2 SASEGT, per germline. The V segment lost 5 bases and the J segment 13 bases; nucleotides outside the gene matches: 12. The CDR3 DNA reads as TGTGCCAGCAGTCAGAGGACAGGGAGGGGATCCACCTTC. Translation: CASSQRTGRGSTF.

The chain combines TRBV6-6 with TRBJ1-5; D uncertain. Germline assignment: CDR1 MNHNY and CDR2 SVGAGI (reference sequence). The CDR3 loop spans 15 amino acids. The V end lost 6 bases, the J end lost 6 bases, and 18 bases lay between the germline ends. CDR3 sequence: CASSLGFSEGQPQHF. The CDR3 nucleotides are TGTGCCAGCAGCCTCGGGTTCAGCGAGGGTCAGCCCCAGCATTTT.

The V gene is TRBV27, the J gene TRBJ1-4, with D possibly TRBD1 on 5 matching bases. Germline CDR1 is MNHEY and CDR2 is SMNVEV (reference sequence). V was clipped by 4 bases and J by 7 bases, with 7 bases between them. The CDR3 covers 12 residues. Here the CDR3 DNA reads TGTGCCAGCAGTTCGGGACCTGAAAAACTGTTTTTT. This translates into CASSSGPEKLFF.

The chain is built from TRBV7-2 and TRBJ1-1; D is unclear. Germline loops: CDR1 SGHTA, CDR2 FQGNSA. CDR3 size: 13 residues. V was clipped by 4 bases and J by 1 base, with 7 bases between them. The CDR3 here is CASSSQSNTEAFF. CDR3 DNA sequence: TGTGCCAGCAGCTCACAGTCGAACACTGAAGCTTTCTTT.

The chain links TRBV7-3 to TRBJ2-1; TRBD2 might be the D (5 bases). The CDR3 covers 15 residues. V was trimmed by 2 bases and J by 10 bases, leaving 18 bases between them. From germline, CDR1 is SGHTA and CDR2 FQGTGA. CDR3 nucleotide sequence: TGTGCCAGCAGCTTAGACTGGAGGAGAGGGCAAGAGCAGTTCTTC. This translates into CASSLDWRRGQEQFF.

The V gene is TRBV2, the J gene TRBJ1-6, with 7 nucleotides matching TRBD1. With V trimmed by 11 bases and J by 0 bases, 7 bases remained unmatched. The CDR3 is 15 residues long. The germline CDR1 and CDR2 sequences are SNHLY and FYNNEI. The CDR3 DNA reads as TGTGCCTGCAAGCCAGGGGGCTCCTATAATTCACCCCTCCACTTT. Its translation is CACKPGGSYNSPLHF.

The chain has TRBV29-1 and TRBJ1-2; no clear D. The length of the CDR3 is 13 residues. The germline V gene has CDR1 SQVTM and CDR2 ANQGSEA. The germline V and J ends were trimmed by 5 bases and 7 bases, with 17 bases remaining between them. The CDR3 nucleotides are TGCAGCGTTAGTCCCGATTGGGCAGGTGGCTACACCTTC. It translates to CSVSPDWAGGYTF. The full variable domain, its missing parts supplied by reference TRBV29-1 and TRBJ1-2, is SAVISQKPSRDICQRGTSLTIQCQVDSQVTMMFWYRQQPGQSLTLIATANQGSEATYESGFVIDKFPISRPNLTFSTLTVSNMSPEDSSIYLCSVSPDWAGGYTFGSGTRLTVV.

The chain combines TRBV20-1 with TRBJ2-7, with D uncertain. Trimming took off 5 bases at V and 4 bases at J, with 9 bases between the two ends. Germline V gene lookup returns CDR1 DFQATT and CDR2 SNEGSKA (reference sequence). The CDR3 has 11 residues. This chain's CDR3 is CSAQVGYEQYF. The DNA for the CDR3 is TGCAGTGCTCAAGTGGGTTACGAGCAGTACTTC.

V gene TRBV6-5 combines with J gene TRBJ2-3; perhaps TRBD1 as D (5 bases). This CDR3 is built from 14 residues. Germline V gives CDR1 MNHEY, CDR2 SVGAGI. Trimming cost V 6 bases and J 3 bases, with 13 bases left between them. The DNA for the CDR3 is TGTGCCAGCAGGTACAGGTCTGGGACAGATACGCAGTATTTT. Translated: CASRYRSGTDTQYF.

The chain joins TRBV4-2 to TRBJ1-1; possible D gene TRBD1, 6 bases. The V and J ends lost 2 bases and 0 bases respectively, with 7 bases between them. Germline-derived CDR1 and CDR2 are LGHNA and YNFKEQ. The length of the CDR3 is 14 residues. The CDR3 sequence: CASSQTGLNTEAFF. The CDR3 DNA follows: TGTGCCAGCAGCCAAACAGGGCTGAACACTGAAGCTTTCTTT.

The chain recombines TRBV5-1 with TRBJ2-5, with 8 nucleotides matching TRBD1. CDR1 and CDR2 from the germline V gene are SGHRS and YFSETQ. The CDR3 totals 14 residues. V shed 5 bases and J 4 bases; nucleotides not matched to a gene: 7. CDR3 bases: TGCGCCAGCAGGACAGGGGCAGCAAGAGAGACCCAGTACTTC. Its protein product is CASRTGAARETQYF.